This T cell receptor (beta chain) was profiled in a study of shared clonotypes between healthy human individuals. Study summary: Donors were a couple of women and a few men aged 18 to 49.

Samples underwent the assay at deep level. The sequenced material, unsorted PBMC DNA, was run on ten immunoSEQ deep assay plates. Produced via immunoSEQ multiplex PCR; TCRdb's table is partial and in-frame only. Seen here are hundreds of thousands of clones, roughly 80% observed once, and the top ten hold approximately 13%. V gave up 7 bases and J gave up 1 base, with 15 bases separating them. This CDR3 has 15 amino acids. Germline CDR1 reads SGHRS; CDR2 reads YFSETQ. Specimen: PBMCs. The chain couples TRBV5-1 to TRBJ1-5, with a possible D match to TRBD1 (6 bases). This TCR was recovered from a woman aged 40 to 50 in good health. Some clones in this sample may be carry-over from other donors' samples. For the CDR3, the DNA is TGCGCCAGCCGGGAGGGGGTGAACAGCAATCAGCCCCAGCATTTT. Amino acids: CASREGVNSNQPQHF.